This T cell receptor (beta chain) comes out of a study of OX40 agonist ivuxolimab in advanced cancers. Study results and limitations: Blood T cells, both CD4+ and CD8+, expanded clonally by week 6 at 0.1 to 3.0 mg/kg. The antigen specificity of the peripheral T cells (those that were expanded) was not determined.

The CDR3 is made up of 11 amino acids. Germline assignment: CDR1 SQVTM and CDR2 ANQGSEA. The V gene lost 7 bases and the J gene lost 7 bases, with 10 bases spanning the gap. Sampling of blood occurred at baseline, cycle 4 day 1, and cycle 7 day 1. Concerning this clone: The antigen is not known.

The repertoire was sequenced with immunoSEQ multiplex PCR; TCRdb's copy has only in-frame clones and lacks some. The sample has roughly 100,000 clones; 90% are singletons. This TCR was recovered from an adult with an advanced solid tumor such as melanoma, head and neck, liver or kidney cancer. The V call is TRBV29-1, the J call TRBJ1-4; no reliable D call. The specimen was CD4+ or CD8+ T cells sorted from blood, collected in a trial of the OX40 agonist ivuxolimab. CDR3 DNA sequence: TGCAGCGGATGGCTCGCTGAAAAACTGTTTTTT. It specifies CSGWLAEKLFF.